These 24 T cell receptor beta chains were all obtained from the same sample, sequenced in a study of kidney transplant recipient with SARS-CoV-2 infection. Via MiXCR, TCRdb re-called the reads, giving one row per CDR3 protein. The sample includes approximately 240,000 distinct CDR3 sequences, about 28% of them seen just once. The sample in question was a blood sample, obtained at baseline and on roughly day 110 from a kidney transplant recipient. These receptor sequences come from a male patient between 25 and 40 years old who had COVID-19 and was a kidney transplant recipient. The graft donor may be the source of some T cells.

Note on this clonotype: Being one base from a much bigger clone, this may be a read error. The V gene is TRBV6-5, the J gene TRBJ2-6; a possible D gene is TRBD2 (5 bases). Germline V gene sequence: CDR1 MNHEY, CDR2 SVGAGI. This CDR3 has 19 amino acids. Trimming removed 5 bases at V and 5 bases at J, with 25 bases between. CDR3 coding DNA: TGTGCCAGCAGTATTGCAGCGGAATGTAACAAAAGTCGGGCCAACGTCCTGACTTTC. Translation gives CASSIAAECNKSRANVLTF.

With regard to this clonotype: A much larger clone sits a single nucleotide away, making a read error possible. The chain links TRBV3-1 to TRBJ2-2; a possible D gene is TRBD2 (5 bases). The V gene's germline CDR1 is LGHDT and CDR2 YNNKEL (reference sequence). CDR3 length: 18 residues. The CDR3 DNA is TGTGCCGGCAGCATCGGGAATCCCATTTCAGGCTTGACCGGGGAGCTGTTTTTT. Its protein is CAGSIGNPISGLTGELFF. Full variable domain (outside the CDR3, taken from reference TRBV3-1 and TRBJ2-2): DTAVSQTPKYLVTQMGNDKSIKCEQNLGHDTMYWYKQDSKKFLKIMFSYNNKELIINETVPNRFSPKSPDKAHLNLHINSLELGDSAVYFCAGSIGNPISGLTGELFFGEGSRLTVL.

At least ten counts were recorded for this clonotype. The genes are TRBV7-4 and TRBJ1-2, with D unresolved. V was cut by 5 bases and J by 4 bases, with 23 bases left in between. This CDR3 has 17 amino acids. Germline assignment: CDR1 SGHVT and CDR2 SQSDAQ. The CDR3 nucleotides are TGTGCCAGCAGCAACGGTGGTTCAGCTCGAAAGACCTATGGCTACACCTTC. It is translated as CASSNGGSARKTYGYTF.

This clonotype was observed many times. The chain couples TRBV5-1 to TRBJ1-2; no clear D gene. There are 16 residues in the CDR3. The germline CDR1 and CDR2 sequences are SGHRS and YFSETQ. Trimming left V 7 bases short and J 4 bases short, with 23 bases between. CDR3: CASPMRSVRKTYGYTF. The CDR3 bases are TGCGCCAGCCCAATGCGATCGGTTCGAAAGACCTATGGCTACACCTTC.

This clonotype was observed at least ten times. The V gene is TRBV6-5, the J gene TRBJ2-1; 12 bases are a match to TRBD2. Germline trimming cut 7 bases from V and 0 bases from J; bases unmatched to any gene: 1. Germline V gene lookup returns CDR1 MNHEY and CDR2 SVGAGI. The CDR3 has 15 residues. DNA for the CDR3: TGTGCCAGCATGGGACTAGCGGGCTCCTACAATGAGCAGTTCTTC. This encodes CASMGLAGSYNEQFF.

This clonotype was seen many times. The V gene is TRBV4-1, the J gene TRBJ2-1; 11 positions match TRBD2. After removal of 2 bases from V and 9 bases from J, the junction contained 9 bases not matched to a gene. CDR1 and CDR2 (germline): MGHRA, YSYEKL. The CDR3 is made up of 16 amino acids. The CDR3 nucleotides are TGCGCCAGCAGCCAACGGTTACTAGCGGGAGTTAGTGAGCAGTTCTTC. It encodes CASSQRLLAGVSEQFF.

As concerns this clonotype: This may come from a read error, since a much larger clone is one base off. The J gene is TRBJ2-2, the V gene TRBV5-4; D is perhaps TRBD2 (5 bases). Germline CDR1 and CDR2: SGHNT and YYREEE (reference sequence). CDR3 length equals 15 residues. CDR3 DNA sequence: TGTGCCAGCAGCTTGGGGCTAGATATCACCGGGGAGCTGTCTTTT. It is translated as CASSLGLDITGELSF. Looking up the rest from reference TRBV5-4 and TRBJ2-2 gives the full variable domain: ETGVTQSPTHLIKTRGQQVTLRCSSQSGHNTVSWYQQALGQGPQFIFQYYREEENGRGNFPPRFSGLQFPNYSSELNVNALELDDSALYLCASSLGLDITGELSFGEGSRLTVL.

This clonotype appeared many times. This sequence joins TRBV2 and TRBJ2-7; D remains ambiguous. The CDR3 covers 11 residues. The ends were cut back, 6 bases at V and 3 bases at J, with 6 bases in the middle. From germline, CDR1 is SNHLY and CDR2 FYNNEI. CDR3 coding DNA: TGTGCCAGCAGAGGGTTCTACGAGCAGTACTTC. Its translation: CASRGFYEQYF.

Concerning this clonotype: This could be a read error, since a much larger clone is one nucleotide away. The V gene is TRBV20-1, the J gene TRBJ1-5; 9 positions agree with TRBD1. V was pared by 6 bases and J by 1 base, with 1 base of the junction left unmatched. This CDR3 spans 13 amino acids. CDR1 is DFQATT, CDR2 SNEGSKA, per germline (reference sequence). CDR3 residues: CSATGGSNQPQHF. The CDR3, as DNA: TGCAGTGCAACAGGGGGCAGCAATCAGCCCCAGCATTTT.

The rearrangement links TRBV11-2 to TRBJ2-5, with 11 nucleotides matching TRBD2. Germline V CDR1 and CDR2: SGHAT, FQNNGV. This CDR3 comprises 15 residues. The V and J ends lost 5 bases and 5 bases, in that order; junction bases with no gene match: 7. The CDR3, as DNA: TGTGCCAGCAGCCCTGGGACTAGCGGTACTGAGACCCAGTACTTC. Protein sequence: CASSPGTSGTETQYF.

This clonotype was counted at least ten times. The genes are TRBV6-6 and TRBJ1-5, with D hard to call. The CDR3 has 12 residues. V was clipped by 5 bases and J by 5 bases, with 7 bases between them. Germline V CDR1 and CDR2: MNHNY, SVGAGI (reference sequence). The CDR3 is CASSAGDQPQHF. The CDR3 region has the DNA TGTGCCAGCAGTGCCGGGGATCAGCCCCAGCATTTT.

This clonotype showed up many times. The chain combines TRBV19 with TRBJ2-7, with 7 bases that match TRBD1. Trimming took 3 bases from V and 3 from J; bases not matched to a gene: 2. Germline CDR1 and CDR2: LNHDA and SQIVND (reference sequence). This CDR3 is built from 13 residues. This CDR3 is CASSIPGGYEQYF. As DNA, the CDR3 is TGTGCCAGTAGTATCCCAGGGGGCTACGAGCAGTACTTC.

At least ten counts were recorded for this clonotype. The chain employs TRBV14 and TRBJ2-3; 13 nucleotides line up with TRBD2. The CDR3 runs to 17 residues. The trim removed 4 bases at V and 7 bases at J, leaving 11 bases unmatched. CDR1 is SGHDN, CDR2 FVKESK, per germline. CDR3 amino acids: CASSPAAGTSGTYTQYF. The CDR3 DNA sequence: TGTGCCAGCAGCCCAGCAGCCGGGACTAGCGGGACGTATACGCAGTATTTT.

This clonotype appeared many times. It is unclear where the CDR3 begins or ends on the DNA, so no DNA is shown, and the CDR3 is as TCRdb lists it. This sequence joins TRBV7-5 and TRBJ1-2. TRBV7-5 counts as a pseudogene. The CDR3 is 19 residues long, counting both termini. This CDR3 reads CISVPESRYEVGKTYGYTF.

This clonotype appeared many times. The V call is TRBV7-9, the J call TRBJ1-2; D not resolved. Germline V gene lookup returns CDR1 SEHNR and CDR2 FQNEAQ (reference sequence). This CDR3 contains 17 residues. Trimming shortened V by 5 bases and J by 4 bases, and 23 bases separated the two germline ends. CDR3 sequence (DNA): TGTGCCAGCAGCAGCGTTACATACCATGGAAAGACCTATGGCTACACCTTC. Translation: CASSSVTYHGKTYGYTF.

This clonotype was detected ten times or more. V usage is TRBV23-1 and J usage is TRBJ1-2; D call uncertain. Being an ORF, TRBV23-1 has a function that is uncertain. Trimming took 5 bases from V and 4 from J, leaving 23 bases between them. This CDR3 comprises 17 residues. Here the CDR3 reads CASSATQLRRKTYGYTF. CDR3 DNA sequence: TGCGCCAGCAGTGCAACTCAGCTACGCAGAAAGACCTATGGCTACACCTTC.

The chain is built from TRBV19 and TRBJ2-3; D ambiguous. This CDR3 has 13 amino acids. V lost 1 base, J lost 3 bases, and 5 bases lay in between. Per the germline V gene, CDR1 is LNHDA and CDR2 is SQIVND (reference sequence). As DNA, the CDR3 is TGTGCCAGTAGTATAGCAACAACAGATACGCAGTATTTT. This translates into CASSIATTDTQYF.

Details on this clonotype: Being one base from a much bigger clone, this may be a read error. V and J are TRBV11-2 and TRBJ2-1; 13 nucleotides match TRBD2. This CDR3 is built from 15 residues. V shed 5 bases, J shed 5 bases, and the junction held 3 bases outside the gene matches. CDR1 SGHAT and CDR2 FQNNGV come from the germline V gene. The CDR3, as DNA: TGTGCCAGCAGCATCGGACTAGCGGGAGACAATGAGCAGTTCTTC. This encodes CASSIGLAGDNEQFF. The whole variable domain, remainder taken from reference TRBV11-2 and TRBJ2-1, is EAGVAQSPRYKIIEKRQSVAFWCNPISGHATLYWYQQILGQGPKLLIQFQNNGVVDDSQLPKDRFSAERLKGVDSTLKIQPAKLEDSAVYLCASSIGLAGDNEQFFGPGTRLTVL.

As for this clonotype: This may stem from a read error, because a much larger clone lies one nucleotide away. The CDR3 does not close with the conserved phenylalanine or tryptophan, likely indicating a read error. This rearrangement joins TRBV7-7 to TRBJ1-2, with unresolved D. CDR1 and CDR2 from the germline V gene are SSHAT and FNYEAQ (reference sequence). The CDR3 consists of 17 residues. V was cut by 5 bases and J by 4 bases, with 23 bases left in between. The CDR3 loop reads CASSREIKCRKTYGYTS. DNA for the CDR3: TGTGCCAGCAGCCGTGAAATTAAGTGCCGAAAGACCTATGGCTACACCTCC.

The rearrangement uses TRBV18 and TRBJ2-3; D unclear. Germline CDR1 KGHSH, CDR2 LQKENI. The CDR3 is 12 amino acids. Trimming took off 3 bases at V and 10 bases at J, with 11 bases between the two ends. CDR3 sequence (DNA): TGTGCCAGCTCACCCCCTGGTGATCCGCAGTATTTT. As protein: CASSPPGDPQYF.

The J gene is TRBJ2-3, the V gene TRBV7-9; 16 bases are shared with TRBD2. The CDR3 has 19 residues. The V segment lost 4 bases and the J segment 3 bases; nucleotides outside the gene matches: 10. CDR1 SEHNR and CDR2 FQNEAQ come from the germline V gene (reference sequence). The DNA of the CDR3 is TGTGCCAGCAGCTCGGGACTAGCGGGGGGGAGATCTCTGACAGATACGCAGTATTTT. Its protein is CASSSGLAGGRSLTDTQYF.

As to this clonotype: A much larger clone is a single base away; this may be a read error. The rearrangement uses TRBV14 and TRBJ2-7; D is unclear. There are 15 residues in the CDR3. V gave up 4 bases and J gave up 2 bases, with 15 bases separating them. Germline CDR1 SGHDN, CDR2 FVKESK. The CDR3 loop reads CASSLNSRYTYEQYF. For the CDR3, the DNA is TGTGCCAGCAGCCTTAACAGCCGATATACCTACGAGCAGTACTTC.

This clonotype was counted at least ten times. The V and J genes are TRBV12-3 or TRBV12-4 and TRBJ1-4; 7 nucleotides align to TRBD1. The J segment lost 3 bases and the V segment lost 4 bases, leaving 5 bases of the junction unmatched. This CDR3 is built from 15 residues. This chain's CDR3 is CASSSTGTANEKLFF. In DNA, the CDR3 is TGTGCCAGCAGTTCGACAGGGACCGCTAATGAAAAACTGTTTTTT.

The sample holds many counts of this clonotype. J is TRBJ2-2 and V is TRBV3-1, with D possibly being TRBD1 (6 bases). CDR1 LGHDT and CDR2 YNNKEL come from the germline V gene (reference sequence). CDR3 size: 15 residues. V was trimmed by 4 bases and J by 6 bases, leaving 15 bases between them. This CDR3 is CASSRGTQPSGELFF. The CDR3 nucleotides are TGTGCCAGCAGCCGAGGGACACAACCTTCCGGGGAGCTGTTTTTT.